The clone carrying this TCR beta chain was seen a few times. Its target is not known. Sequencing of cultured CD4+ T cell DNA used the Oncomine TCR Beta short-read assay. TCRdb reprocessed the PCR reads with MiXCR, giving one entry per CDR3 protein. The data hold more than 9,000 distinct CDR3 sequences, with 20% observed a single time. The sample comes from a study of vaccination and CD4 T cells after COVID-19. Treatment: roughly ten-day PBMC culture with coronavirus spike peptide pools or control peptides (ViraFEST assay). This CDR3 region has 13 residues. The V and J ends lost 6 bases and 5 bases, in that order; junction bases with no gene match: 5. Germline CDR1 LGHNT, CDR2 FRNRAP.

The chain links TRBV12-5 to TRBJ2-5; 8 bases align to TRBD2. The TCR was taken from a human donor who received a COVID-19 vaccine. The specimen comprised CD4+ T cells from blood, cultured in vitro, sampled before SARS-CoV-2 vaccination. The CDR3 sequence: CASGPGGVETQYF. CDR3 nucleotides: TGTGCTAGTGGCCCGGGGGGGGTGGAGACCCAGTACTTC. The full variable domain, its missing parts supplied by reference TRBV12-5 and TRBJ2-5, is DARVTQTPRHKVTEMGQEVTMRCQPILGHNTVFWYRQTMMQGLELLAYFRNRAPLDDSGMPKDRFSAEMPDATLATLKIQPSEPRDSAVYFCASGPGGVETQYFGPGTRLLVL.